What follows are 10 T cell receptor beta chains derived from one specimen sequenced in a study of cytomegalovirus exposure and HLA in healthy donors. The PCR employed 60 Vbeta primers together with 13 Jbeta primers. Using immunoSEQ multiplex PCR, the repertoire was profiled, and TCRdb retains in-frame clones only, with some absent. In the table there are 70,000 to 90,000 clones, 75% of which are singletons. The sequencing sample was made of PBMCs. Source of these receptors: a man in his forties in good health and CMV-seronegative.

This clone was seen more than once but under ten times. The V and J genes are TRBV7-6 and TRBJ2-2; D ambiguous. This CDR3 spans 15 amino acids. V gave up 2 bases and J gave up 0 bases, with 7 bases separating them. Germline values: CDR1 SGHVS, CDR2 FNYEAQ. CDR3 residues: CASSLRQANTGELFF. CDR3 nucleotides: TGTGCCAGCAGCTTACGGCAGGCGAACACCGGGGAGCTGTTTTTT.

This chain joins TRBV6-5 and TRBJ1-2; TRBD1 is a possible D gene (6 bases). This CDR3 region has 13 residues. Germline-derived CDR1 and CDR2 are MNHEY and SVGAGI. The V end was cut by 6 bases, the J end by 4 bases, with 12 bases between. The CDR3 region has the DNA TGTGCCAGCAGCCAGGGGCGGGTCTATGGCTACACCTTC. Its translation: CASSQGRVYGYTF.

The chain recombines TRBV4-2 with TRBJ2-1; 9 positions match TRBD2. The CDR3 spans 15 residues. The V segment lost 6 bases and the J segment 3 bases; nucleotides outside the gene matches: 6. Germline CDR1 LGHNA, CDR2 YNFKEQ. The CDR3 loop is CASRGSSGDYNEQFF. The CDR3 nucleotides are TGTGCCAGCAGGGGTTCTAGCGGGGACTACAATGAGCAGTTCTTC.

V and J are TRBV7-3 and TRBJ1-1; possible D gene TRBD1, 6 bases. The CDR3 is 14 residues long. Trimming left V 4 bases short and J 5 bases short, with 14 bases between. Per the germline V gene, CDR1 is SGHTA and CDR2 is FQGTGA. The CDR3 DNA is TGTGCCAGCAGCTCACAACAGGGTGGTACTGAAGCTTTCTTT. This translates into CASSSQQGGTEAFF.

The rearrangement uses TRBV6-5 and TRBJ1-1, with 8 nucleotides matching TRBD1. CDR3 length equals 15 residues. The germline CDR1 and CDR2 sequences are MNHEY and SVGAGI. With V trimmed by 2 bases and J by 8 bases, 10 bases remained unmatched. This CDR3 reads CASSYGYRQGLEAFF. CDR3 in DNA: TGTGCCAGCAGTTACGGATATCGACAGGGGCTGGAAGCTTTCTTT.

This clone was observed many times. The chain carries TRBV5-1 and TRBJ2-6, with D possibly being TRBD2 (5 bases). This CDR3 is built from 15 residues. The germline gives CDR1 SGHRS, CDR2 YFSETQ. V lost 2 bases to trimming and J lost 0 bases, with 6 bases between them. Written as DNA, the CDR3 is TGCGCCAGCAGCTTTGGGAGCTCTGGGGCCAACGTCCTGACTTTC. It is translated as CASSFGSSGANVLTF.

The CDR3 nucleotides read TGTGCCAGCAGCTTAGGAGGGAATAATGAAAAACTGTTTTTT. This codes for CASSLGGNNEKLFF. V gene TRBV7-8 combines with J gene TRBJ1-4; D gene uncertain. Germline CDR1 is SGHVS and CDR2 is FQNEAQ. This CDR3 spans 14 amino acids. With 1 base removed from V and 4 bases from J, the gap between germline ends came to 7 bases.

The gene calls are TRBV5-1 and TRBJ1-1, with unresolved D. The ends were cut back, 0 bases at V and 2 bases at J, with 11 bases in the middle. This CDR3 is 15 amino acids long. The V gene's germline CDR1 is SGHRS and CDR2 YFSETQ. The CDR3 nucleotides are TGCGCCAGCAGCTTGGCCGGGGAATTAAACACTGAAGCTTTCTTT. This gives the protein CASSLAGELNTEAFF.

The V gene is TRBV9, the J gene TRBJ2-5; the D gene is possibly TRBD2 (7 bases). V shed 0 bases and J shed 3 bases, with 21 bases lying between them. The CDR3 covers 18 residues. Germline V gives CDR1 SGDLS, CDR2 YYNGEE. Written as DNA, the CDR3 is TGTGCCAGCAGCGTAGACGCCACCTCGAGGGGGGGGAAAGAGACCCAGTACTTC. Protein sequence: CASSVDATSRGGKETQYF.

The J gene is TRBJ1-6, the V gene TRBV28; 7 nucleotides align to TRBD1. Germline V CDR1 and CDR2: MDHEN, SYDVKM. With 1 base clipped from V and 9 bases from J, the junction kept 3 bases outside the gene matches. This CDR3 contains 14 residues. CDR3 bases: TGTGCCAGCAGTTTATACAGGGGACGTTCACCCCTCCACTTT. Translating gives CASSLYRGRSPLHF.